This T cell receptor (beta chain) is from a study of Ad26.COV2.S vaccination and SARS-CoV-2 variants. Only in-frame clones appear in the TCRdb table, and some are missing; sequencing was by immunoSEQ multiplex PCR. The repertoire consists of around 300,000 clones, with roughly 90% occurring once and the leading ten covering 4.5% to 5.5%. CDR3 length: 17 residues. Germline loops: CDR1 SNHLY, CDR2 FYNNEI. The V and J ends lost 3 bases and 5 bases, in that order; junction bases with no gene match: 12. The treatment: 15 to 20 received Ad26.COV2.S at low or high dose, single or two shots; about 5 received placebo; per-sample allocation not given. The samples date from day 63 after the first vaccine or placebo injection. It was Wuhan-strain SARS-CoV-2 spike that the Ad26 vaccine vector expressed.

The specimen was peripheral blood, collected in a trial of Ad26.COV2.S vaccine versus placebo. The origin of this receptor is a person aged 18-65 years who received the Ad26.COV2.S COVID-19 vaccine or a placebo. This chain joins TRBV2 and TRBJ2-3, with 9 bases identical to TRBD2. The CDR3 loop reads CASSDPAPGLAGDTQYF. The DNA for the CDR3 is TGTGCCAGCAGTGATCCCGCGCCGGGACTAGCAGGAGATACGCAGTATTTT.